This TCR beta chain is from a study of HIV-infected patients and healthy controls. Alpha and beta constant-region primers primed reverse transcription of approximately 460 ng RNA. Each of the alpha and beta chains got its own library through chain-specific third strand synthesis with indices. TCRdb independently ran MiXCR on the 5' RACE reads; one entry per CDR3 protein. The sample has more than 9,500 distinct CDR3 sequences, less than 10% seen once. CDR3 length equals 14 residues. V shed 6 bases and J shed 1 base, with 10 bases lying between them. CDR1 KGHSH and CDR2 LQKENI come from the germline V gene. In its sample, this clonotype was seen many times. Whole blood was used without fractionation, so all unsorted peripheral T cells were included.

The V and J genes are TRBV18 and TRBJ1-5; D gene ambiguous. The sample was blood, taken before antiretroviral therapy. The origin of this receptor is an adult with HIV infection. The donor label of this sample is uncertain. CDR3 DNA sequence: TGTGCCAGCTCGCCAGCCCCAAGCAATCAGCCCCAGCATTTT. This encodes CASSPAPSNQPQHF.